A single sample is the source of the 31 T cell receptor beta chains below, sequenced in a study of OX40 agonist ivuxolimab in advanced cancers. The repertoire was sequenced with immunoSEQ multiplex PCR; TCRdb's copy has only in-frame clones and lacks some. Altogether 55,000 to 85,000 clones are present, 91% being singletons, with the ten largest covering under 0.4%. Specimen: CD4+ or CD8+ T cells sorted from blood, collected in a trial of the OX40 agonist ivuxolimab. The receptors come from an adult with an advanced solid tumor such as melanoma, head and neck, liver or kidney cancer.

A single count supports this clone. The chain is built from TRBV6-5 and TRBJ1-1; a weak D match, TRBD1 (6 bases). CDR3 length: 13 residues. CDR1 and CDR2 from the germline V gene are MNHEY and SVGAGI. V lost 2 bases and J 4 bases, leaving 8 bases between the germline ends. Here the CDR3 reads CASSYQGGTEAFF. CDR3 sequence (DNA): TGTGCCAGCAGTTACCAAGGGGGCACTGAAGCTTTCTTT.

This clone occurred once. The chain employs TRBV20-1 and TRBJ1-2; D is unresolved. The CDR3 runs 11 residues. Germline lookup yields CDR1 DFQATT and CDR2 SNEGSKA (reference sequence). V was cut by 5 bases and J by 2 bases, with 6 bases left in between. The DNA of the CDR3 is TGCAGTGCTTCTTCAAACTATGGCTACACCTTC. This gives the protein CSASSNYGYTF.

The J gene is TRBJ2-3, the V gene TRBV10-3; D remains unclear. Germline V gene lookup returns CDR1 ENHRY and CDR2 SYGVKD. Between the trimmed V and J ends, which lost 4 bases and 9 bases, there was a span of 14 bases. This CDR3 is built from 13 residues. The CDR3 reads CAISGIRFDTQYF. Here the CDR3 DNA reads TGTGCCATCAGTGGTATTCGGTTTGACACGCAGTATTTT.

This clone has only one observation. The gene calls are TRBV5-1 and TRBJ2-1; TRBD1 matches 10 bases. Trimming removed 0 bases from V and 7 bases from J; junction bases left unmatched: 4. Germline CDR1 is SGHRS and CDR2 is YFSETQ. CDR3 size: 15 residues. The CDR3 DNA reads as TGCGCCAGCAGCTTGGGAGACAGGGGGCAGAATGAGCAGTTCTTC. Translating it yields CASSLGDRGQNEQFF.

This clone was picked up one time. This chain uses TRBV11-2 with TRBJ1-2; no definite D call. The V gene lost 5 bases and the J gene lost 3 bases, with 13 bases spanning the gap. CDR1 SGHAT and CDR2 FQNNGV come from the germline V gene. CDR3 length: 14 residues. CDR3 region: CASSPLVQDYGYTF. The CDR3 DNA reads as TGTGCCAGCAGCCCGCTGGTTCAGGACTATGGCTACACCTTC.

CDR3 residues: CASSARDRGQYGYTF. DNA for the CDR3: TGTGCCAGCAGCGCACGGGACAGGGGACAGTATGGCTACACCTTC. The chain couples TRBV14 to TRBJ1-2; 10 bases align to TRBD1. The germline CDR1 and CDR2 sequences are SGHDN and FVKESK. There are 15 residues in the CDR3. Trimming at V came to 5 bases and at J to 5 bases, leaving 8 bases not matched to a gene.

This clone has just one count. The rearrangement uses TRBV13 and TRBJ2-1, with no clear D. This CDR3 spans 16 amino acids. Germline values: CDR1 PRHDT, CDR2 FYEKMQ (reference sequence). Trimming took off 4 bases at V and 0 bases at J, with 13 bases between the two ends. The CDR3 here is CASSYSFLSSYNEQFF. As DNA, the CDR3 is TGTGCCAGCAGCTACTCCTTCTTGAGCTCCTACAATGAGCAGTTCTTC.

This chain connects TRBV19 to TRBJ1-4; the D gene is possibly TRBD1 (5 bases). Trimming shortened V by 3 bases and J by 4 bases, and 12 bases separated the two germline ends. This CDR3 is built from 15 residues. Looked up from germline, CDR1 is LNHDA and CDR2 is SQIVND (reference sequence). CDR3 sequence (DNA): TGTGCCAGTAGTATTGTCACAGGAAGTAATGAAAAACTGTTTTTT. Translated: CASSIVTGSNEKLFF.

The chain combines TRBV14 with TRBJ2-7; the match to TRBD1 covers 9 bases. Germline trimming cut 2 bases from V and 4 bases from J; bases unmatched to any gene: 9. The CDR3 consists of 16 residues. Per the germline V gene, CDR1 is SGHDN and CDR2 is FVKESK. The CDR3 region is CASSQNFGQGKYEQYF. The CDR3 DNA follows: TGTGCCAGCAGCCAAAATTTCGGACAGGGGAAGTACGAGCAGTACTTC.

The chain has TRBV30 and TRBJ1-4; 9 bases fit TRBD1. The CDR3 spans 15 residues. With 0 bases clipped from V and 6 bases from J, the junction kept 5 bases outside the gene matches. Germline V gene lookup returns CDR1 GTSNPN and CDR2 SVGIG (reference sequence). CDR3 in DNA: TGTGCCTGGAGTGTCGGGACAGGGAGAGATGAAAAACTGTTTTTT. It yields the protein CAWSVGTGRDEKLFF.

The rearrangement uses TRBV5-4 and TRBJ1-2, with D unclear. The germline gives CDR1 SGHNT, CDR2 YYREEE (reference sequence). The V and J ends lost 1 base and 4 bases respectively, with 14 bases between them. The CDR3 has 15 amino acids. The CDR3 nucleotides are TGTGCCAGCAGCTTGATTGGGGAAGGTTCCTATGGCTACACCTTC. This sequence encodes CASSLIGEGSYGYTF.

The chain joins TRBV5-1 to TRBJ2-2; TRBD2 matches 9 bases. Germline loops: CDR1 SGHRS, CDR2 YFSETQ. The trim removed 4 bases at V and 1 base at J, leaving 5 bases unmatched. This CDR3 region has 16 residues. DNA of the CDR3: TGCGCCAGCAGCCTTGGACTAGCGCAGAACACCGGGGAGCTGTTTTTT. This gives the protein CASSLGLAQNTGELFF.

The chain couples TRBV6-5 to TRBJ1-1; D is possibly TRBD1 (6 bases). The germline CDR1 and CDR2 sequences are MNHEY and SVGAGI. Trimming shortened V by 5 bases and J by 0 bases, and 13 bases separated the two germline ends. This CDR3 region has 15 residues. The CDR3 here is CASSPPGHVNTEAFF. The DNA for the CDR3 is TGTGCCAGCAGTCCCCCGGGACACGTGAACACTGAAGCTTTCTTT.

The chain combines TRBV30 with TRBJ1-6; a weak D match, TRBD1 (5 bases). CDR1 GTSNPN and CDR2 SVGIG come from the germline V gene (reference sequence). This CDR3 contains 16 residues. Trimming left V 5 bases short and J 2 bases short, with 16 bases between. The CDR3 loop is CAWRDSTSPYNSPLHF. As DNA, the CDR3 is TGTGCCTGGCGGGACTCCACTTCACCCTATAATTCACCCCTCCACTTT. Full variable domain (missing parts from reference TRBV30 and TRBJ1-6): SQTIHQWPATLVQPVGSPLSLECTVEGTSNPNLYWYRQAAGRGLQLLFYSVGIGQISSEVPQNLSASRPQDRQFILSSKKLLLSDSGFYLCAWRDSTSPYNSPLHFGNGTRLTVT.

The V gene is TRBV6-5, the J gene TRBJ2-5; D tentatively reads TRBD1 or TRBD2 (5 bases each). This CDR3 is built from 15 residues. Germline CDR1 and CDR2: MNHEY and SVGAGI. Trimming removed 7 bases from V and 5 bases from J, with 20 bases in between. As DNA, the CDR3 is TGTGCCAGCAAAGTTGACGGGACCTACGGGGAGACCCAGTACTTC. The encoded protein is CASKVDGTYGETQYF.

This rearrangement joins TRBV19 to TRBJ2-5; no clear D. The CDR3 runs to 15 residues. Germline V gene lookup returns CDR1 LNHDA and CDR2 SQIVND (reference sequence). Trimming shortened V by 4 bases and J by 2 bases, and 14 bases separated the two germline ends. CDR3 DNA: TGTGCCAGTAGTACCCGGGCCCCCCTACAAGAGACCCAGTACTTC. Translation gives CASSTRAPLQETQYF. The full variable domain, its missing parts supplied by reference TRBV19 and TRBJ2-5, is DGGITQSPKYLFRKEGQNVTLSCEQNLNHDAMYWYRQDPGQGLRLIYYSQIVNDFQKGDIAEGYSVSREKKESFPLTVTSAQKNPTAFYLCASSTRAPLQETQYFGPGTRLLVL.

This clone was detected only once. The chain recombines TRBV6-1 with TRBJ2-2; 10 bases match TRBD2. This CDR3 region has 16 residues. Germline CDR1 and CDR2: MNHNS and SASEGT. V lost 2 bases, J lost 9 bases, and 9 bases stayed unmatched. As DNA, the CDR3 is TGTGCCAGCAGTGAACGGGGTCTAGCGGGAGCCCGGGAGCTGTTTTTT. This gives the protein CASSERGLAGARELFF.

The chain employs TRBV9 and TRBJ1-5; no firm D call. Germline V gene sequence: CDR1 SGDLS, CDR2 YYNGEE. The CDR3 totals 18 residues. The V and J ends lost 0 bases and 4 bases respectively, with 20 bases between them. CDR3 coding DNA: TGTGCCAGCAGCGTAGACAACGGGCCCCCTGGTGGGAATCAGCCCCAGCATTTT. Its translation is CASSVDNGPPGGNQPQHF.

The chain joins TRBV6-5 to TRBJ2-7; D perhaps matches TRBD2 (5 bases). Trimming removed 0 bases at V and 7 bases at J, with 16 bases between. The CDR3 totals 15 residues. Germline V CDR1 and CDR2: MNHEY, SVGAGI. The CDR3 loop is CASSYSPSLVGEQYF. CDR3 nucleotide sequence: TGTGCCAGCAGTTACTCGCCTTCACTAGTGGGGGAGCAGTACTTC.

V is TRBV6-5 and J is TRBJ1-4, with TRBD1 matching over 7 bases. Germline V CDR1 and CDR2: MNHEY, SVGAGI. This CDR3 comprises 14 residues. V dropped 10 bases and J dropped 8; count of bases not matched to a gene: 13. CDR3 DNA sequence: TGTGCCACCAGAATCGAGGGGGCGGGGGAAAAACTGTTTTTT. Translated, it gives CATRIEGAGEKLFF.

V usage is TRBV18 and J usage is TRBJ2-3, with D perhaps matching TRBD1 (6 bases). Germline assignment: CDR1 KGHSH and CDR2 LQKENI. V was trimmed by 2 bases and J by 5 bases, leaving 17 bases between them. The CDR3 is 16 amino acids. The CDR3 is CASSPSSQGHVDTQYF. In nucleotides, the CDR3 is TGTGCCAGCTCACCAAGTTCACAGGGTCACGTAGATACGCAGTATTTT.

The rearrangement uses TRBV13 and TRBJ1-5; TRBD1 might be the D (5 bases). The V end lost 5 bases, the J end lost 2 bases, and 16 bases lay between the germline ends. This CDR3 contains 16 residues. The germline V gene has CDR1 PRHDT and CDR2 FYEKMQ (reference sequence). The CDR3 sequence is CASSLSGRGGNQPQHF. For the CDR3, the DNA is TGTGCCAGCAGCCTATCTGGCCGAGGGGGCAATCAGCCCCAGCATTTT.

The chain employs TRBV27 and TRBJ2-7; D ambiguous. Germline CDR1 MNHEY, CDR2 SMNVEV (reference sequence). CDR3 size: 15 residues. Trimming removed 1 base from V and 4 bases from J, with 14 bases in between. As DNA, the CDR3 is TGTGCCAGCAGTTTATACAGACTGCGTTCGTACGAGCAGTACTTC. Protein product: CASSLYRLRSYEQYF.

The V gene is TRBV7-3, the J gene TRBJ2-3; 7 nucleotides agree with TRBD1. This CDR3 contains 15 residues. Per the germline V gene, CDR1 is SGHTA and CDR2 is FQGTGA. V lost 5 bases, J lost 0 bases, and 5 bases stayed unmatched. In DNA form, the CDR3 reads TGTGCCAGCAGCCCGACAGGGAAGAGCACAGATACGCAGTATTTT. Its translation is CASSPTGKSTDTQYF.

The rearrangement uses TRBV6-5 and TRBJ2-7; 8 positions match TRBD2. The CDR3 extends over 15 amino acids. Trimming cost V 7 bases and J 6 bases; bases outside gene matches: 14. CDR1 is MNHEY and CDR2 is SVGAGI in the germline V gene. The CDR3 DNA follows: TGTGCCAGCACCACCCTTAGGAGCGGGAGAGGCGAGCAGTACTTC. Its protein is CASTTLRSGRGEQYF.

The chain combines TRBV6-5 with TRBJ1-2, with TRBD1 matching 8 bases. The CDR3 length is 14 residues. Germline-derived CDR1 and CDR2 are MNHEY and SVGAGI. The junction had 8 bases not matched to a gene; V was cut back by 4 bases and J by 7 bases. CDR3 sequence: CASSSRTGPSGYTF. For the CDR3, the DNA is TGTGCCAGCAGTTCTCGGACAGGGCCGAGTGGCTACACCTTC.

The chain is built from TRBV29-1 and TRBJ2-1; possibly TRBD2 for D (6 bases). Trimming left V 8 bases short and J 8 bases short, with 22 bases between. Germline loops: CDR1 SQVTM, CDR2 ANQGSEA. The CDR3 runs 14 residues. CDR3 nucleotide sequence: TGCAGCCTTGGCGGGGCAGGGCCGGGCTATGAGCAGTTCTTC. Translated, it gives CSLGGAGPGYEQFF.

V gene TRBV5-1 combines with J gene TRBJ2-7, with no clear D. The CDR3 extends over 14 amino acids. CDR1 is SGHRS and CDR2 is YFSETQ in the germline V gene. The ends were cut back, 0 bases at V and 5 bases at J, with 12 bases in the middle. CDR3 nucleotides: TGCGCCAGCAGCTTGGATATGGGGTTGGACGAGCAGTACTTC. Its protein is CASSLDMGLDEQYF.

The chain links TRBV5-1 to TRBJ2-7; maybe TRBD1 (5 bases). The CDR3 is 14 residues long. Trimming removed 4 bases from V and 6 bases from J, with 17 bases in between. Per the germline V gene, CDR1 is SGHRS and CDR2 is YFSETQ. The CDR3 sequence is CASSPRQGLLEQYF. The CDR3 DNA reads TGCGCCAGCAGCCCCCGGCAGGGTCTCCTCGAGCAGTACTTC.

The CDR3 region is CASSLGGLAGANEQFF. CDR3 in DNA: TGTGCCAGCAGCTTAGGGGGACTAGCGGGCGCAAATGAGCAGTTCTTC. The V gene is TRBV7-6, the J gene TRBJ2-1, with 12 bases matching TRBD2. V lost 1 base and J lost 7; bases outside the gene matches: 5. Germline loops: CDR1 SGHVS, CDR2 FNYEAQ. This CDR3 has 16 amino acids.

This clone was found once. The V gene is TRBV15, the J gene TRBJ2-7; 8 positions match TRBD2. The V segment lost 0 bases and the J segment 7 bases; nucleotides outside the gene matches: 11. The CDR3 extends over 16 amino acids. CDR1 LNHNV and CDR2 YYDKDF come from the germline V gene (reference sequence). The CDR3 reads CATSRDFERERYEQYF. The CDR3 nucleotides read TGTGCCACCAGCAGAGATTTCGAGCGGGAGAGATATGAGCAGTACTTC. The full variable domain, with the rest looked up from reference TRBV15 and TRBJ2-7, is DAMVIQNPRYQVTQFGKPVTLSCSQTLNHNVMYWYQQKSSQAPKLLFHYYDKDFNNEADTPDNFQSRRPNTSFCFLDIRSPGLGDTAMYLCATSRDFERERYEQYFGPGTRLTVT.